These T cell receptor beta chains were read from a single sample in a study of identical twins. TCRdb analysed the 5' RACE reads with MiXCR anew, one entry per CDR3 protein. The sample shows roughly 720,000 distinct CDR3 sequences, about 20% of them seen only once. This sample also belongs to another study, concerning T cells expressing NK-cell markers.

Sequenced input: PBMCs. These receptor sequences come from a young woman in good health. The CDR3 runs from the conserved cysteine through the conserved F or W. Fields, in order: clone size, J gene, D gene, V gene, CDR3 DNA, CDR3 protein. A D gene is named only where the DNA matches it firmly. Expanded clones get a size class; other rows say once, few or many, or leave the size out.

abundance: few
j_gene: TRBJ2-1
d_gene: TRBD2
v_gene: TRBV7-2
CDR3nt: TGTGCCAGCAGCTACCATCGAGGACTAGCTGGGGATGAGCAGTTCTTC
CDR3aa: CASSYHRGLAGDEQFF

abundance: few
j_gene: TRBJ2-1
d_gene: TRBD2
v_gene: TRBV4-3
CDR3nt: TGCGCCAGCAGCCAGGCAACTAGCGGGAGGCCCAATGAGCAGTTCTTC
CDR3aa: CASSQATSGRPNEQFF

abundance: few
j_gene: TRBJ1-2
d_gene: TRBD1
v_gene: TRBV20-1
CDR3nt: TGCAGTGCTAGAGCGACAGGGGGCGGGCGAGTCTATGGCTACACCTTC
CDR3aa: CSARATGGGRVYGYTF

abundance: few
j_gene: TRBJ1-2
d_gene: .
v_gene: TRBV20-1
CDR3nt: TGCAGTGCTAGTATGTACAGGGAATATGGCTACACCTTC
CDR3aa: CSASMYREYGYTF

abundance: .
j_gene: TRBJ1-2
d_gene: TRBD1
v_gene: TRBV7-2
CDR3nt: TGTGCCAGCAGCCCCAGGACAGGAAATTGGGGCTACACCTTC
CDR3aa: CASSPRTGNWGYTF

abundance: few
j_gene: TRBJ2-3
d_gene: TRBD2
v_gene: TRBV24-1
CDR3nt: TGTGCCACCAGTGATCCGGGAGGCCCGGGAGATACGCAGTATTTT
CDR3aa: CATSDPGGPGDTQYF

abundance: .
j_gene: TRBJ2-7
d_gene: .
v_gene: TRBV29-1
CDR3nt: TGCAGCGTTGGGCAGCATTCCTACGAGCAGTACTTC
CDR3aa: CSVGQHSYEQYF

abundance: few
j_gene: TRBJ1-5
d_gene: .
v_gene: TRBV15
CDR3nt: TGTGCCACCAGCAGAGATCTAGTACAGCCCCAGCATTTT
CDR3aa: CATSRDLVQPQHF

abundance: few
j_gene: TRBJ2-3
d_gene: TRBD1
v_gene: TRBV15
CDR3nt: TGTGCCACCAGCAGCCCGGACAGGACCCCAGATACGCAGTATTTT
CDR3aa: CATSSPDRTPDTQYF

abundance: .
j_gene: TRBJ1-1
d_gene: .
v_gene: TRBV18
CDR3nt: TGTGCCAGCTCTAGTCTCCCGAGAGTTGAAGCTTTCTTT
CDR3aa: CASSSLPRVEAFF

abundance: .
j_gene: TRBJ2-7
d_gene: .
v_gene: TRBV11-2
CDR3nt: TGTGCCAGCAGCCGAACCAGACAGGCCTACGAGCAGTACTTC
CDR3aa: CASSRTRQAYEQYF

abundance: .
j_gene: TRBJ2-2
d_gene: TRBD1
v_gene: TRBV6-2/TRBV6-3
CDR3nt: TGTGCCAGCAGTCAGGACAGGACCTACACCGGGGAGCTGTTTTTT
CDR3aa: CASSQDRTYTGELFF

abundance: .
j_gene: TRBJ2-1
d_gene: .
v_gene: TRBV12-3/TRBV12-4
CDR3nt: TGTGCCAGCAGTTCGTGGTATGAGCAGTTCTTC
CDR3aa: CASSSWYEQFF

abundance: few
j_gene: TRBJ2-3
d_gene: .
v_gene: TRBV29-1
CDR3nt: TGCAGCGTCTTAACAGAGGCATACACAGATACGCAGTATTTT
CDR3aa: CSVLTEAYTDTQYF

abundance: .
j_gene: TRBJ1-2
d_gene: .
v_gene: TRBV10-3
CDR3nt: TGTGCCATCAGTGAATTTGGAGTGGAATACACCTTC
CDR3aa: CAISEFGVEYTF

abundance: .
j_gene: TRBJ2-3
d_gene: .
v_gene: TRBV15
CDR3nt: TGTGCCACCAGCAGAGAGACCTGGGCCGGGAGTACAGATACGCAGTATTTT
CDR3aa: CATSRETWAGSTDTQYF

abundance: few
j_gene: TRBJ2-1
d_gene: TRBD2
v_gene: TRBV9
CDR3nt: TGTGCCAGCAGCCCAGGCGGGGGGCCAGGGAATGAGCAGTTCTTC
CDR3aa: CASSPGGGPGNEQFF

abundance: few
j_gene: TRBJ2-1
d_gene: .
v_gene: TRBV5-1
CDR3nt: TGCGCCAGCAGCCCATACTCAAAGAGCTCCTACAATGAGCAGTTCTTC
CDR3aa: CASSPYSKSSYNEQFF

abundance: few
j_gene: TRBJ2-2
d_gene: TRBD2
v_gene: TRBV29-1
CDR3nt: TGCAGCGGGCTAGGGATGGCTAGCGGGGGCCTTTCACCCGGGGAGCTGTTTTTT
CDR3aa: CSGLGMASGGLSPGELFF

abundance: few
j_gene: TRBJ2-7
d_gene: .
v_gene: TRBV20-1
CDR3nt: TGCAGTGCTAGATACAGCTACGAGCAGTACTTC
CDR3aa: CSARYSYEQYF

abundance: .
j_gene: TRBJ2-7
d_gene: .
v_gene: TRBV20-1
CDR3nt: TGCAGTGCTAGAGCGCCTCCCGCCCACGAGCAGTACTTC
CDR3aa: CSARAPPAHEQYF

abundance: .
j_gene: TRBJ1-1
d_gene: .
v_gene: TRBV12-3/TRBV12-4
CDR3nt: TGTGCCAGCGGTACAGGAATTGGGAACACTGAAGCTTTCTTT
CDR3aa: CASGTGIGNTEAFF

abundance: .
j_gene: TRBJ2-7
d_gene: TRBD1
v_gene: TRBV29-1
CDR3nt: TGCAGCGCTTTATTCCGGGACAGTCGCCAGCAGTACTTC
CDR3aa: CSALFRDSRQQYF

abundance: .
j_gene: TRBJ2-1
d_gene: .
v_gene: TRBV5-1
CDR3nt: TGCGCCAGCAGCACCGTGACCCCTGGAAACAATGAGCAGTTCTTC
CDR3aa: CASSTVTPGNNEQFF

abundance: .
j_gene: TRBJ2-5
d_gene: TRBD1
v_gene: TRBV12-3/TRBV12-4
CDR3nt: TGTGCCAGCAGTCTCGGGACAGGGGCGTACCAAGAGACCCAGTACTTC
CDR3aa: CASSLGTGAYQETQYF

abundance: few
j_gene: TRBJ2-5
d_gene: TRBD1
v_gene: TRBV29-1
CDR3nt: TGCAGCGCTCCGGGACAGGTAGAAGAGACCCAGTACTTC
CDR3aa: CSAPGQVEETQYF

abundance: .
j_gene: TRBJ2-1
d_gene: .
v_gene: TRBV6-5
CDR3nt: TGTGCCAGCAGTTCCGGGTTCCCCTACAATGAGCAGTTCTTC
CDR3aa: CASSSGFPYNEQFF

abundance: few
j_gene: TRBJ1-4
d_gene: TRBD1
v_gene: TRBV15
CDR3nt: TGTGCCACCAGCAGTGACAGGGGCGGAAAACTGTTTTTT
CDR3aa: CATSSDRGGKLFF

abundance: .
j_gene: TRBJ2-7
d_gene: TRBD1
v_gene: TRBV29-1
CDR3nt: TGCAGCGCTCGACCGGGACAGGGGGCCTACGAGCAGTACTTC
CDR3aa: CSARPGQGAYEQYF

abundance: few
j_gene: TRBJ1-6
d_gene: .
v_gene: TRBV20-1
CDR3nt: TGCAGTGCGGCCGGGACGACGAGCTCCTATAATTCACCCCTCCACTTT
CDR3aa: CSAAGTTSSYNSPLHF

abundance: .
j_gene: TRBJ2-3
d_gene: .
v_gene: TRBV7-2
CDR3nt: TGTGCCAGCAGCTCCTCTCCCTCAGATACGCAGTATTTT
CDR3aa: CASSSSPSDTQYF

abundance: few
j_gene: TRBJ1-6
d_gene: TRBD1
v_gene: TRBV7-9
CDR3nt: TGTGCCAGCAGCTTAGATGCAGGGGGCGGCTCACCCCTCCACTTT
CDR3aa: CASSLDAGGGSPLHF

abundance: .
j_gene: TRBJ1-2
d_gene: .
v_gene: TRBV20-1
CDR3nt: TGCAGTGCTAGAGCCGCGGACAGTGGAGTATACACCTTC
CDR3aa: CSARAADSGVYTF

abundance: .
j_gene: TRBJ2-1
d_gene: TRBD2
v_gene: TRBV19
CDR3nt: TGTGCCAGTAGTATAGACTCGGGGGGTGAGCAGTTCTTC
CDR3aa: CASSIDSGGEQFF

abundance: .
j_gene: TRBJ1-4
d_gene: .
v_gene: TRBV12-3/TRBV12-4
CDR3nt: TGTGCCACCTCAAAGGACGATGAAAAACTGTTTTTT
CDR3aa: CATSKDDEKLFF